Described below is a single T cell receptor (beta chain) sequence and its context. Germline V lookup: CDR1 LNHDA, CDR2 SQIVND (reference sequence). J was trimmed by 5 bases and V by 6 bases; bases with no gene match: 7. The CDR3 covers 14 residues. The data were taken from a study of T cell responses to AZD1222 COVID-19 vaccine. The protocol was immunoSEQ multiplex PCR, while the TCRdb copy is restricted to in-frame clones and leaves out a portion. The sample consists of around 100,000 clones, over 75% of them appearing once. The sequence was obtained from an adult in good health. This chain connects TRBV19 to TRBJ2-1; TRBD2 aligns across 7 bases. This material consisted of peripheral blood, taken on day 0 of AZD1222 vaccination. This CDR3 reads CASRAGIRDNEQFF. CDR3 DNA sequence: TGTGCCAGTAGAGCGGGAATTCGGGACAATGAGCAGTTCTTC.